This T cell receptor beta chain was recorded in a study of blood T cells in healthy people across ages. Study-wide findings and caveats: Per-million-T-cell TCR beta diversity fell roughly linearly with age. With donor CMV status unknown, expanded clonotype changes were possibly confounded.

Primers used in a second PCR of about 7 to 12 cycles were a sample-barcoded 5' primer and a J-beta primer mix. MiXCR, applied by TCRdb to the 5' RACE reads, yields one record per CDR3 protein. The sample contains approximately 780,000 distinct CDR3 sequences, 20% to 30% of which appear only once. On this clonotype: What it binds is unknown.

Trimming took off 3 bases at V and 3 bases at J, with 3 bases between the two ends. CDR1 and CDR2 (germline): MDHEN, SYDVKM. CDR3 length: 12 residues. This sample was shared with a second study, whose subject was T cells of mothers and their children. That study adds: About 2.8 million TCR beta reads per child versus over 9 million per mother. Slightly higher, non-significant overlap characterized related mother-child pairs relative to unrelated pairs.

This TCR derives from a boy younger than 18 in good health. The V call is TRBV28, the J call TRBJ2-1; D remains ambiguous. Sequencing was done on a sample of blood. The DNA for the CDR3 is TGTGCCAGCAGTTTCATCTACAATGAGCAGTTCTTC. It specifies CASSFIYNEQFF.